Listed here are 14 T cell receptor beta chains from one sample, sequenced in a study of T cells after posttransplantation cyclophosphamide. Assay: immunoSEQ multiplex PCR; the TCRdb copy retains only in-frame clones and omits some. Found here are approximately 26,000 clones, about nine tenths of them singletons; the top ten hold around 3.5%. Sequenced material: PBMCs. These receptors were collected from a man between 50 and 59 years old.

The chain is built from TRBV19 and TRBJ1-2, with D perhaps TRBD1 (5 bases). This CDR3 is 14 amino acids long. Trimming took off 5 bases at V and 6 bases at J, with 16 bases between the two ends. CDR1 is LNHDA and CDR2 is SQIVND in the germline V gene (reference sequence). DNA of the CDR3: TGTGCCAGTAGTTTCAGGGTCCGTGTCGATGGCTACACCTTC. The encoded protein is CASSFRVRVDGYTF.

CDR3 in amino acids: CASSLATGGYNEQFF. Written as DNA, the CDR3 is TGTGCCAGCAGCTTGGCGACAGGGGGCTACAATGAGCAGTTCTTC. This sequence joins TRBV7-9 and TRBJ2-1; TRBD1 matches 9 bases. The V gene's germline CDR1 is SEHNR and CDR2 FQNEAQ (reference sequence). The CDR3 sequence is 15 residues long. V dropped 3 bases and J dropped 3; count of bases not matched to a gene: 3.

This chain connects TRBV28 to TRBJ2-1; TRBD2 agrees at 10 bases. This CDR3 spans 14 amino acids. Germline V gene lookup returns CDR1 MDHEN and CDR2 SYDVKM. Trimming removed 6 bases from V and 2 bases from J; junction bases left unmatched: 1. The CDR3 region is CASRLAGAYNEQFF. Written as DNA, the CDR3 is TGTGCCAGCAGGCTAGCGGGGGCCTACAATGAGCAGTTCTTC.

The chain joins TRBV28 to TRBJ2-1, with D perhaps matching TRBD1 (6 bases). The CDR3 is made up of 15 amino acids. The V and J ends lost 10 bases and 4 bases respectively, with 20 bases between them. Per the germline V gene, CDR1 is MDHEN and CDR2 is SYDVKM. This chain's CDR3 is CATLSRGRRYNEQFF. The CDR3 DNA reads TGTGCCACCCTATCCAGGGGCCGGAGGTACAATGAGCAGTTCTTC. Full variable domain (outside the CDR3, taken from reference TRBV28 and TRBJ2-1): DVKVTQSSRYLVKRTGEKVFLECVQDMDHENMFWYRQDPGLGLRLIYFSYDVKMKEKGDIPEGYSVSREKKERFSLILESASTNQTSMYLCATLSRGRRYNEQFFGPGTRLTVL.

This chain links TRBV29-1 with TRBJ2-5; possibly TRBD2 for D (6 bases). Germline CDR1 reads SQVTM; CDR2 reads ANQGSEA. The CDR3 runs 16 residues. V lost 3 bases and J 4 bases, leaving 21 bases between the germline ends. CDR3 in amino acids: CSVEPNRAGGIETQYF. CDR3 DNA: TGCAGCGTTGAGCCAAACCGGGCCGGGGGTATAGAGACCCAGTACTTC.

V gene TRBV7-9 combines with J gene TRBJ2-7; D is perhaps TRBD1 (5 bases). CDR1 SEHNR and CDR2 FQNEAQ come from the germline V gene (reference sequence). The V and J ends lost 1 base and 3 bases respectively, with 10 bases between them. This CDR3 spans 14 amino acids. CDR3 bases: TGTGCCAGCAGCTTAGTAGGAGACAGCTACGAGCAGTACTTC. It specifies CASSLVGDSYEQYF.

The chain is built from TRBV5-6 and TRBJ2-7; perhaps TRBD2 as D (6 bases). Trimming took off 4 bases at V and 1 base at J, with 15 bases between the two ends. Germline lookup yields CDR1 SGHDT and CDR2 YYEEEE. This CDR3 has 15 amino acids. CDR3 residues: CASSPHRGLSYEQYF. CDR3 nucleotides: TGTGCCAGCAGCCCCCACCGGGGGTTATCCTACGAGCAGTACTTC. Full variable domain (outside the CDR3, taken from reference TRBV5-6 and TRBJ2-7): DAGVTQSPTHLIKTRGQQVTLRCSPKSGHDTVSWYQQALGQGPQFIFQYYEEEERQRGNFPDRFSGHQFPNYSSELNVNALLLGDSALYLCASSPHRGLSYEQYFGPGTRLTVT.

The chain couples TRBV9 to TRBJ2-2, with a tentative D call TRBD1 (5 bases). The CDR3 is made up of 16 amino acids. Germline V gene data show CDR1 as SGDLS and CDR2 as YYNGEE. Trimming removed 3 bases at V and 5 bases at J, with 17 bases between. CDR3 protein: CASSGQDIGLTGELFF. CDR3 in DNA: TGTGCCAGCAGCGGTCAGGACATTGGGCTGACCGGGGAGCTGTTTTTT.

The chain is built from TRBV27 and TRBJ2-7, with 7 bases aligning to TRBD1. CDR3 length: 13 amino acids. Losses at the gene ends were 5 bases for V and 7 bases for J; bases not matched to a gene: 8. Germline loops: CDR1 MNHEY, CDR2 SMNVEV (reference sequence). The CDR3 sequence: CASSRDREREQYF. The CDR3 DNA reads TGTGCCAGCAGTCGGGACAGAGAAAGGGAGCAGTACTTC.

The V and J genes are TRBV7-8 and TRBJ2-3; weak D call: TRBD2 (7 bases). The CDR3 loop spans 17 amino acids. The V gene lost 5 bases and the J gene lost 3 bases, with 21 bases spanning the gap. Germline V gene sequence: CDR1 SGHVS, CDR2 FQNEAQ. The CDR3 DNA reads TGTGCCAGCAGCCCATGGGGGGGCAGGGGTGATACAGATACGCAGTATTTT. Its protein product is CASSPWGGRGDTDTQYF.

This chain joins TRBV2 and TRBJ1-1; the D is unclear. This CDR3 has 14 amino acids. Germline lookup yields CDR1 SNHLY and CDR2 FYNNEI. The germline V and J ends were trimmed by 8 bases and 1 base, with 14 bases remaining between them. In DNA form, the CDR3 reads TGTGCCAGCTGCCACGGCAGGCCGAACACTGAAGCTTTCTTT. Translating gives CASCHGRPNTEAFF.

In this sample, this clone turned up once. The V gene is TRBV12-5, the J gene TRBJ2-3; no reliable D call. V lost 2 bases to trimming and J lost 9 bases, with 12 bases between them. In germline, CDR1 is LGHNT, CDR2 FRNRAP. This CDR3 has 13 amino acids. The CDR3 loop is CASGLNPTATQYF. The DNA of the CDR3 is TGTGCTAGTGGTTTGAATCCTACAGCCACGCAGTATTTT.

The chain couples TRBV5-1 to TRBJ2-6; 7 nucleotides match TRBD1. This CDR3 has 17 amino acids. Germline trimming cut 6 bases from V and 4 bases from J; bases unmatched to any gene: 13. Germline loops: CDR1 SGHRS, CDR2 YFSETQ. The CDR3 bases are TGCGCCAGCAAGATAGGGGGCGCTTCGTCAGGGGCCAACGTCCTGACTTTC. Encoded protein: CASKIGGASSGANVLTF.

This rearrangement joins TRBV7-2 to TRBJ2-7; D uncertain. V lost 5 bases and J 4 bases, leaving 12 bases between the germline ends. The CDR3 covers 13 residues. Looked up from germline, CDR1 is SGHTA and CDR2 is FQGNSA. Written as DNA, the CDR3 is TGTGCCAGCAGCCCCGCCCCCTATTACGAGCAGTACTTC. Translating it yields CASSPAPYYEQYF. The full variable domain, with the rest looked up from reference TRBV7-2 and TRBJ2-7, is GAGVSQSPSNKVTEKGKDVELRCDPISGHTALYWYRQSLGQGLEFLIYFQGNSAPDKSGLPSDRFSAERTGGSVSTLTIQRTQQEDSAVYLCASSPAPYYEQYFGPGTRLTVT.